The 10 T cell receptor beta chains given below trace back to one sample, sequenced in a study of radiotherapy plus CTLA-4 blockade in lung cancer (dated by TCRdb to 2017 to 2018). Library preparation employed the immunoSEQ multiplex PCR assay. Not all clones reach the TCRdb copy of this immuneACCESS table, which keeps in-frame sequences only. Checked studies attribute under half of the gap to unresolved V genes and leave the rest unexplained. Recorded for this sample are around 40,000 clones; roughly 70% of them occurred a single time. 8.5% to 10% of the sample lies in the top ten. The sample in question was peripheral blood, obtained from a patient treated with radiotherapy plus ipilimumab. Receptors originate from a human donor with non-small cell lung cancer who had stable disease on radiotherapy plus ipilimumab.

In this sample, this clone turned up a few times. The rearrangement uses TRBV29-1 and TRBJ2-3; D may be TRBD1 (5 bases). The CDR3 consists of 12 residues. Germline values: CDR1 SQVTM, CDR2 ANQGSEA. Trimming cost V 5 bases and J 1 base, with 7 bases left between them. This chain's CDR3 is CSVMTGTDTQYF. CDR3 nucleotide sequence: TGCAGCGTTATGACAGGCACAGATACGCAGTATTTT.

The rearrangement links TRBV30 to TRBJ2-7, with 9 bases that match TRBD1. The germline CDR1 and CDR2 sequences are GTSNPN and SVGIG (reference sequence). Germline trimming cut 6 bases from V and 3 bases from J; bases unmatched to any gene: 3. The CDR3 loop spans 12 amino acids. The CDR3 sequence: CACKGQGYEQYF. In nucleotides, the CDR3 is TGTGCCTGCAAGGGACAGGGCTACGAGCAGTACTTC.

The chain combines TRBV5-4 with TRBJ2-1, with 7 positions matching TRBD1. Per the germline V gene, CDR1 is SGHNT and CDR2 is YYREEE (reference sequence). The junction had 5 bases not matched to a gene; V was cut back by 2 bases and J by 3 bases. The length of the CDR3 is 15 residues. The chain's CDR3 is CASSFTGAIYNEQFF. The CDR3 bases are TGTGCCAGCAGCTTTACAGGGGCCATCTACAATGAGCAGTTCTTC.

V usage is TRBV15 and J usage is TRBJ2-3, with 9 bases lining up with TRBD2. The V segment lost 0 bases and the J segment 2 bases; nucleotides outside the gene matches: 9. The CDR3 sequence is 18 residues long. CDR1 is LNHNV, CDR2 YYDKDF, per germline (reference sequence). The CDR3 DNA reads TGTGCCACCAGCAGAGACTATAAGAGCGGGGGGCTCACAGATACGCAGTATTTT. Its protein product is CATSRDYKSGGLTDTQYF.

This chain links TRBV18 with TRBJ1-1, with D possibly matching TRBD1 (6 bases). Germline loops: CDR1 KGHSH, CDR2 LQKENI. Deletions cut 2 bases from V and 3 bases from J, with 13 bases between. The CDR3 is 15 amino acids. The CDR3, as DNA: TGTGCCAGCTCACCAATCATCCCAGGGGACACTGAAGCTTTCTTT. Protein product: CASSPIIPGDTEAFF.

With regard to this clone: The junction does not match germline at one end; this may be a read error. The sample carries other DNA sequences with the same CDR3. CDR3 sequence (DNA): TGCGCCAGTTCAGACAGCGATAGCAATCAGCCCCAGCATTTT. This encodes CASSDSDSNQPQHF. The chain employs TRBV19 and TRBJ1-5; D might be TRBD1 (5 bases). The germline gives CDR1 LNHDA, CDR2 SQIVND (reference sequence). The CDR3 totals 14 residues.

Worth noting for this clone: Other DNA sequences in the sample encode the same CDR3. This chain joins TRBV9 and TRBJ1-5; D not resolved. Per the germline V gene, CDR1 is SGDLS and CDR2 is YYNGEE. CDR3 length equals 15 residues. The germline V and J ends were trimmed by 0 bases and 2 bases, with 9 bases remaining between them. CDR3 DNA sequence: TGTGCCAGCAGCGTAGGGGGAGGGCGCAATCAGCCCCAGCATTTT. Translating gives CASSVGGGRNQPQHF.

This clone was counted between two and nine times. The chain joins TRBV18 to TRBJ1-5; D is perhaps TRBD1 (5 bases). Germline assignment: CDR1 KGHSH and CDR2 LQKENI. This CDR3 comprises 15 residues. The ends were cut back, 4 bases at V and 4 bases at J, with 14 bases in the middle. In DNA form, the CDR3 reads TGTGCCAGCTCACTGACCGGGACTGAAAATCAGCCCCAGCATTTT. Translating gives CASSLTGTENQPQHF.

The genes are TRBV6-1 and TRBJ1-2; 10 nucleotides match TRBD1. With V trimmed by 7 bases and J by 5 bases, 10 bases remained unmatched. CDR3 length: 15 residues. Per germline, CDR1 MNHNS and CDR2 SASEGT. In DNA form, the CDR3 reads TGTGCCAGCAATGCCCCGGGACAGGGGTTTTATGGCTACACCTTC. Encoded protein: CASNAPGQGFYGYTF.

The chain employs TRBV29-1 and TRBJ1-4; 9 bases align to TRBD1. V shed 4 bases and J 10 bases; nucleotides not matched to a gene: 7. The CDR3 runs 13 residues. CDR1 is SQVTM, CDR2 ANQGSEA, per germline. The CDR3 DNA is TGCAGCGTTGGACGGACAGGGGATCGAAAACTGTTTTTT. Translating gives CSVGRTGDRKLFF.